A single sample gave rise to the 9 T cell receptor beta chains below, sequenced in a study of sequential checkpoint blockade in melanoma. Described treatment: randomized to nivolumab then ipilimumab (arm A) or the reverse (arm B). TCRdb's table, derived via immunoSEQ multiplex PCR, lists solely in-frame clones and lacks some. The sample shows 6,000 to 9,000 clones, more than 25% of them seen only once. Sequencing used tumor tissue (inferred from file names), obtained from a patient given nivolumab and ipilimumab in sequence. The receptors come from a human donor with melanoma.

This chain uses TRBV10-3 with TRBJ1-3; a weak D match, TRBD1 (5 bases). Trimming removed 2 bases from V and 4 bases from J, with 12 bases in between. CDR1 ENHRY and CDR2 SYGVKD come from the germline V gene. The CDR3 has 15 amino acids. CDR3: CAISETGTDGNTIYF. Written as DNA, the CDR3 is TGTGCCATCAGTGAGACCGGGACTGACGGAAACACCATATATTTT.

The J gene is TRBJ1-1, the V gene TRBV19; D is uncertain. The CDR3 is 15 residues long. Germline V gene data show CDR1 as LNHDA and CDR2 as SQIVND (reference sequence). V lost 3 bases to trimming and J lost 4 bases, with 15 bases between them. CDR3 amino acids: CASSMIDASTTEAFF. CDR3 DNA: TGTGCCAGTAGTATGATCGACGCGAGTACCACTGAAGCTTTCTTT.

The CDR3 DNA reads as TGTGCCAGCTCACCATCCGGGACTAACTACGAGCAGTACTTC. Its protein is CASSPSGTNYEQYF. The chain employs TRBV18 and TRBJ2-7; 7 nucleotides align to TRBD2. The CDR3 is 14 amino acids. Looked up from germline, CDR1 is KGHSH and CDR2 is LQKENI. Germline trimming cut 2 bases from V and 3 bases from J; bases unmatched to any gene: 4.

The chain joins TRBV5-1 to TRBJ2-1; D uncertain. The V gene lost 3 bases and the J gene lost 3 bases, with 16 bases spanning the gap. This CDR3 is built from 16 residues. Looked up from germline, CDR1 is SGHRS and CDR2 is YFSETQ. The CDR3 loop is CASSSFPLSIYNEQFF. The CDR3 coding sequence is TGCGCCAGCAGCTCCTTCCCCCTCTCGATCTACAATGAGCAGTTCTTC.

This clone was picked up a small number of times. The V gene is TRBV11-3, the J gene TRBJ1-5; D not certain. CDR3 length: 15 residues. Trimming took 1 base from V and 3 from J, leaving 10 bases between them. Germline V lookup: CDR1 SGHNT, CDR2 YENEEA. Written as DNA, the CDR3 is TGTGCCAGCAGCTTAGTGGTAGGGAACAATCAGCCCCAGCATTTT. It specifies CASSLVVGNNQPQHF.

The chain couples TRBV5-1 to TRBJ1-1; D is possibly TRBD1 (6 bases). Looked up from germline, CDR1 is SGHRS and CDR2 is YFSETQ. CDR3 length: 14 residues. Trimming cost V 4 bases and J 7 bases, with 17 bases left between them. CDR3 sequence reads: CASSPGGQTNEAFF. DNA for the CDR3: TGCGCCAGCAGCCCTGGAGGACAGACGAATGAAGCTTTCTTT.

This clone is classed as large. This sequence joins TRBV11-3 and TRBJ2-7; 10 nucleotides agree with TRBD1. The germline CDR1 and CDR2 sequences are SGHNT and YENEEA. Trimming took 5 bases from V and 5 from J; bases not matched to a gene: 12. The CDR3 spans 16 residues. CDR3 coding DNA: TGTGCCAGCAGCCTGGAAACCGGGACAGGGGCCCACGAGCAGTACTTC. Translated, it gives CASSLETGTGAHEQYF.

V gene TRBV1 combines with J gene TRBJ2-7; the table gives TRBD2 as D, unverified against the DNA. TRBV1 is a pseudogene. This CDR3 comprises 15 residues. The CDR3 region has the DNA TGCGCCAGCAGCCAAGAGAATAGCGAGATCTACGAGCAGTACTTC. Its protein product is CASSQENSEIYEQYF.

This rearrangement joins TRBV9 to TRBJ2-3, with TRBD2 identical over 7 bases. V lost 0 bases, J lost 5 bases, and 6 bases stayed unmatched. Germline-derived CDR1 and CDR2 are SGDLS and YYNGEE. This CDR3 contains 15 residues. CDR3 sequence reads: CASSVASGGIDTQYF. In nucleotides, the CDR3 is TGTGCCAGCAGCGTAGCTAGCGGAGGGATAGATACGCAGTATTTT. Supplemented by reference TRBV9 and TRBJ2-3, the full variable domain reads DSGVTQTPKHLITATGQRVTLRCSPRSGDLSVYWYQQSLDQGLQFLIQYYNGEERAKGNILERFSAQQFPDLHSELNLSSLELGDSALYFCASSVASGGIDTQYFGPGTRLTVL.